One and the same sample provided the 24 T cell receptor beta chains below, sequenced in a study of siplizumab effects on memory and regulatory T cells. Profiled with immunoSEQ multiplex PCR; TCRdb holds only in-frame clones, not every one. Here the sample spans approximately 110,000 clones, about 90% being singletons. The sequenced material came from Tregs sorted from blood. The receptors here all came from a human donor in good health.

The chain combines TRBV6-5 with TRBJ2-7; the match to TRBD1 covers 7 bases. The CDR3 loop spans 13 amino acids. The germline gives CDR1 MNHEY, CDR2 SVGAGI. Trimming took 5 bases from V and 7 from J; bases not matched to a gene: 8. CDR3 DNA sequence: TGTGCCAGCAGTCCAACAGGGGCCTGGGAGCAGTACTTC. This encodes CASSPTGAWEQYF.

V usage is TRBV14 and J usage is TRBJ2-3, with D possibly being TRBD2 (5 bases). Trimming removed 1 base at V and 10 bases at J, with 9 bases between. The CDR3 is made up of 12 amino acids. The V gene's germline CDR1 is SGHDN and CDR2 FVKESK. CDR3 coding DNA: TGTGCCAGCAGCCAAGCCCTAGCCGCGCAGTATTTT. Its translation: CASSQALAAQYF.

The chain joins TRBV15 to TRBJ1-5, with a possible D match to TRBD1 (5 bases). The germline V gene has CDR1 LNHNV and CDR2 YYDKDF (reference sequence). This CDR3 is 12 amino acids long. V was cut by 3 bases and J by 9 bases, with 9 bases left in between. Here the CDR3 DNA reads TGTGCCACCAGCAGTCGGGACTGGCCCCAGCATTTT. Amino acid sequence: CATSSRDWPQHF.

The chain links TRBV5-1 to TRBJ2-1; 12 bases match TRBD2. V shed 0 bases and J 1 base; nucleotides not matched to a gene: 11. The germline gives CDR1 SGHRS, CDR2 YFSETQ. The CDR3 covers 20 residues. This chain's CDR3 is CASSLAGGLAGRISYNEQFF. DNA for the CDR3: TGCGCCAGCAGCTTGGCCGGAGGACTAGCGGGACGGATTTCCTACAATGAGCAGTTCTTC.

The V call is TRBV4-2, the J call TRBJ2-5; perhaps TRBD2 as D (6 bases). CDR3 size: 17 residues. Germline V gives CDR1 LGHNA, CDR2 YNFKEQ. Trimming shortened V by 3 bases and J by 2 bases, and 19 bases separated the two germline ends. Here the CDR3 reads CASSHIVRGAQQETQYF. Here the CDR3 DNA reads TGTGCCAGCAGCCACATCGTTCGCGGGGCCCAACAAGAGACCCAGTACTTC.

The chain couples TRBV2 to TRBJ1-1; D may be TRBD1 (6 bases). The CDR3 contains 12 residues. From germline, CDR1 is SNHLY and CDR2 FYNNEI. V lost 5 bases, J lost 6 bases, and 10 bases lay in between. The DNA for the CDR3 is TGTGCCAGCAGTCGGGACACCTCTGAAGCTTTCTTT. It is translated as CASSRDTSEAFF. Using reference TRBV2 and TRBJ1-1 for the parts outside the CDR3, the full variable domain is EPEVTQTPSHQVTQMGQEVILRCVPISNHLYFYWYRQILGQKVEFLVSFYNNEISEKSEIFDDQFSVERPDGSNFTLKIRSTKLEDSAMYFCASSRDTSEAFFGQGTRLTVV.

This chain links TRBV13 with TRBJ2-3; D gene uncertain. Germline values: CDR1 PRHDT, CDR2 FYEKMQ (reference sequence). The V end lost 5 bases, the J end lost 6 bases, and 9 bases lay between the germline ends. The CDR3 is 12 residues long. CDR3: CASSTRRDTQYF. CDR3 DNA sequence: TGTGCCAGCAGCACACGACGGGATACGCAGTATTTT.

The chain recombines TRBV5-6 with TRBJ1-2; no reliable D call. Between the trimmed V and J ends, which lost 1 base and 0 bases, there was a span of 4 bases. Germline lookup yields CDR1 SGHDT and CDR2 YYEEEE. CDR3 length equals 13 residues. The DNA for the CDR3 is TGTGCCAGCAGCTTGAGGACTAACTATGGCTACACCTTC. Translating gives CASSLRTNYGYTF.

The J gene is TRBJ1-1, the V gene TRBV7-2; D might be TRBD1 (5 bases). The CDR3 is made up of 14 amino acids. Trimming shortened V by 5 bases and J by 1 base, and 11 bases separated the two germline ends. The germline CDR1 and CDR2 sequences are SGHTA and FQGNSA. Here the CDR3 DNA reads TGTGCCAGCAGCGAGCGACAGAGGAACACTGAAGCTTTCTTT. The encoded protein is CASSERQRNTEAFF. The whole variable domain, filled in from reference TRBV7-2 and TRBJ1-1, reads GAGVSQSPSNKVTEKGKDVELRCDPISGHTALYWYRQSLGQGLEFLIYFQGNSAPDKSGLPSDRFSAERTGGSVSTLTIQRTQQEDSAVYLCASSERQRNTEAFFGQGTRLTVV.

The rearrangement uses TRBV30 and TRBJ2-7; TRBD2 aligns across 9 bases. V was pared by 4 bases and J by 7 bases, with 8 bases of the junction left unmatched. Per the germline V gene, CDR1 is GTSNPN and CDR2 is SVGIG (reference sequence). The CDR3 sequence is 13 residues long. CDR3: CAWTASGKGEQYF. Here the CDR3 DNA reads TGTGCCTGGACTGCTAGCGGGAAGGGGGAGCAGTACTTC.

The V gene is TRBV5-1, the J gene TRBJ2-1; 7 bases map to TRBD1. Germline loops: CDR1 SGHRS, CDR2 YFSETQ. The CDR3 covers 15 residues. V gave up 2 bases and J gave up 0 bases; unmatched junction bases: 2. The chain's CDR3 is CASSFTGDSYNEQFF. The CDR3 region has the DNA TGCGCCAGCAGCTTTACAGGGGACTCCTACAATGAGCAGTTCTTC.

The chain couples TRBV2 to TRBJ2-5; 16 bases map to TRBD2. J lost 4 bases, V lost 8 bases, and 7 bases had no gene match. The CDR3 is made up of 16 amino acids. Germline assignment: CDR1 SNHLY and CDR2 FYNNEI. CDR3 nucleotides: TGTGCCAGCCATGGGGGACTAGCGGGAGGGTTAGAGACCCAGTACTTC. Its protein is CASHGGLAGGLETQYF.

The V and J genes are TRBV2 and TRBJ2-7; perhaps TRBD1 as D (6 bases). CDR1 and CDR2 from the germline V gene are SNHLY and FYNNEI. The CDR3 contains 13 residues. Deletions cut 6 bases from V and 0 bases from J, with 9 bases between. As DNA, the CDR3 is TGTGCCAGCAGACAGGGCGGCTCCTACGAGCAGTACTTC. This encodes CASRQGGSYEQYF. Together with reference TRBV2 and TRBJ2-7, the CDR3 gives the full variable domain: EPEVTQTPSHQVTQMGQEVILRCVPISNHLYFYWYRQILGQKVEFLVSFYNNEISEKSEIFDDQFSVERPDGSNFTLKIRSTKLEDSAMYFCASRQGGSYEQYFGPGTRLTVT.

The J gene is TRBJ2-7, the V gene TRBV5-1, with TRBD1 matching 10 bases. V dropped 3 bases and J dropped 8; count of bases not matched to a gene: 5. Germline lookup yields CDR1 SGHRS and CDR2 YFSETQ. The CDR3 contains 13 residues. The DNA for the CDR3 is TGCGCCAGCAGCTACGGGACAGGGGATAAGCAGTACTTC. Protein sequence: CASSYGTGDKQYF.

The rearrangement joins TRBV10-3 to TRBJ2-1; TRBD2 matches 11 bases. The CDR3 runs to 15 residues. Germline values: CDR1 ENHRY, CDR2 SYGVKD. V was pared by 6 bases and J by 5 bases, with 6 bases of the junction left unmatched. CDR3 sequence (DNA): TGTGCCATCAGATCCGGGACTAGCGGAAACAATGAGCAGTTCTTC. Translated, it gives CAIRSGTSGNNEQFF.

V usage is TRBV2 and J usage is TRBJ2-5; D is perhaps TRBD1 (6 bases). From germline, CDR1 is SNHLY and CDR2 FYNNEI. V was clipped by 7 bases and J by 3 bases, with 15 bases between them. The CDR3 is 14 amino acids. The CDR3 bases are TGTGCCAGCAAAGGCAGGGGCTACGAAGAGACCCAGTACTTC. This translates into CASKGRGYEETQYF.

V is TRBV13 and J is TRBJ1-2; 7 nucleotides align to TRBD1. The germline CDR1 and CDR2 sequences are PRHDT and FYEKMQ (reference sequence). The CDR3 contains 14 residues. V was pared by 3 bases and J by 2 bases, with 3 bases of the junction left unmatched. The CDR3, as DNA: TGTGCCAGCAGCTTCGGGACAGCGAACTATGGCTACACCTTC. It specifies CASSFGTANYGYTF.

J is TRBJ2-7 and V is TRBV5-6; D gene uncertain. The CDR3 totals 11 residues. Germline V gives CDR1 SGHDT, CDR2 YYEEEE. The V gene lost 1 base and the J gene lost 2 bases, with 1 base spanning the gap. CDR3 protein: CASSLTYEQYF. CDR3 nucleotides: TGTGCCAGCAGCTTGACCTACGAGCAGTACTTC.

The gene calls are TRBV11-2 and TRBJ1-6; no clear D gene. Germline CDR1 reads SGHAT; CDR2 reads FQNNGV. The CDR3 spans 17 residues. V was pared by 1 base and J by 0 bases, with 10 bases between. This chain's CDR3 is CASSLAGRNSYNSPLHF. The CDR3 coding sequence is TGTGCCAGCAGCTTAGCAGGCCGCAACTCCTATAATTCACCCCTCCACTTT.

This rearrangement joins TRBV5-8 to TRBJ2-1; 9 bases match TRBD2. Looked up from germline, CDR1 is SGHTS and CDR2 is YDEGEE. The CDR3 is 15 residues long. The V and J ends lost 4 bases and 8 bases, in that order; junction bases with no gene match: 10. The CDR3 nucleotides are TGTGCCAGCAGCCCGGTTTGGGTAGCGGGAGATGAGCAGTTCTTC. Translated: CASSPVWVAGDEQFF.

The chain combines TRBV19 with TRBJ2-7; 11 bases agree with TRBD2. V was clipped by 1 base and J by 7 bases; unmatched bases: 6. CDR3 length: 15 residues. The germline V gene encodes CDR1 LNHDA and CDR2 SQIVND (reference sequence). This CDR3 reads CASSIGTSGPGEQYF. In DNA form, the CDR3 reads TGTGCCAGTAGTATAGGGACTAGCGGGCCCGGGGAGCAGTACTTC.

The chain links TRBV6-1 to TRBJ1-2; D is unclear. Per germline, CDR1 MNHNS and CDR2 SASEGT. This CDR3 comprises 11 residues. Deletions cut 4 bases from V and 8 bases from J, with 8 bases between. The CDR3 is CASSVGLGYTF. The DNA of the CDR3 is TGTGCCAGCAGTGTTGGATTAGGCTACACCTTC.

The chain links TRBV5-5 to TRBJ2-1; no clear D. This CDR3 comprises 15 residues. CDR1 is SGHKS and CDR2 is YYEKEE in the germline V gene (reference sequence). The ends were cut back, 0 bases at V and 2 bases at J, with 9 bases in the middle. This chain's CDR3 is CASSLGVVPYNEQFF. DNA of the CDR3: TGTGCCAGCAGCTTGGGGGTAGTGCCCTACAATGAGCAGTTCTTC. The full variable domain, rest sourced from reference TRBV5-5 and TRBJ2-1, is DAGVTQSPTHLIKTRGQQVTLRCSPISGHKSVSWYQQVLGQGPQFIFQYYEKEERGRGNFPDRFSARQFPNYSSELNVNALLLGDSALYLCASSLGVVPYNEQFFGPGTRLTVL.

The rearrangement uses TRBV25-1 and TRBJ1-2; D is undetermined. Germline-derived CDR1 and CDR2 are MGHDK and SYGVNS. The CDR3 has 13 amino acids. Trimming took off 6 bases at V and 0 bases at J, with 8 bases between the two ends. CDR3 DNA sequence: TGTGCCAGCAGGCCGAATTCTAACTATGGCTACACCTTC. This translates into CASRPNSNYGYTF.